The rows below give T cell receptor beta chains drawn from one sample of a study of shared clonotypes between healthy human individuals. Sequencing used immunoSEQ multiplex PCR; TCRdb keeps in-frame clones, though not all of them. This table has approximately 2,200,000 clones, around 93% appearing once. Sequenced material: naive CD8+ T cells from PBMCs. Receptor source: a young man in good health. Some clones in this sample may be carry-over from other donors' samples. Both conserved end residues are part of each CDR3. The D gene is left open where the match is weak. Clone size is stated in some rows and not others, as once, few, many or a class when expanded.

v_call: TRBV9
clone_size: .
d_call: .
j_call: TRBJ2-4
cdr3_aa: CASSDGLAKNIQYF
cdr3_nt: TGTGCCAGCAGCGACGGTCTAGCCAAAAACATTCAGTACTTC

v_call: TRBV7-3
clone_size: few
d_call: .
j_call: TRBJ1-1
cdr3_aa: CASSPRGIRGAFF
cdr3_nt: TGTGCCAGCAGCCCCAGGGGTATCCGGGGAGCTTTCTTT

v_call: TRBV10-3
clone_size: .
d_call: .
j_call: TRBJ2-3
cdr3_aa: CAISRPGDTQYF
cdr3_nt: TGTGCCATCAGTCGCCCCGGAGATACGCAGTATTTT

v_call: TRBV19
clone_size: .
d_call: .
j_call: TRBJ1-4
cdr3_aa: CASSPRQTSNEKLFF
cdr3_nt: TGTGCCAGTAGTCCGCGACAGACCTCTAATGAAAAACTGTTTTTT

v_call: TRBV25-1
clone_size: .
d_call: .
j_call: TRBJ2-1
cdr3_aa: CASSDSGANSYNEQFF
cdr3_nt: TGTGCCAGCAGTGATAGTGGGGCCAACTCCTACAATGAGCAGTTCTTC

v_call: TRBV27
clone_size: .
d_call: TRBD1
j_call: TRBJ2-7
cdr3_aa: CASSYRGQGAYEQYF
cdr3_nt: TGTGCCAGCAGTTACAGGGGACAGGGGGCTTACGAGCAGTACTTC

v_call: TRBV7-9
clone_size: .
d_call: TRBD2
j_call: TRBJ2-1
cdr3_aa: CASSIELAGGYNEQFF
cdr3_nt: TGTGCCAGCAGCATCGAACTAGCGGGAGGTTACAATGAGCAGTTCTTC

v_call: TRBV5-6
clone_size: once
d_call: .
j_call: TRBJ1-2
cdr3_aa: CASSLGRGGYTF
cdr3_nt: TGTGCCAGCAGCTTAGGGAGGGGCGGCTACACCTTC

v_call: TRBV19
clone_size: .
d_call: .
j_call: TRBJ1-4
cdr3_aa: CASSMYRGEKLFF
cdr3_nt: TGTGCCAGTAGTATGTACCGGGGTGAAAAACTGTTTTTT

v_call: TRBV7-8
clone_size: .
d_call: .
j_call: TRBJ2-1
cdr3_aa: CASSLDAESYNEQFF
cdr3_nt: TGTGCCAGCAGCTTAGACGCGGAATCCTACAATGAGCAGTTCTTC